This T cell receptor (beta chain) was recovered during a study of shared clonotypes between healthy human individuals. Cells designated naive CD8 were CD45RO-negative and were positively selected for CCR7, with terminally differentiated effector memory CD45RA+ cells excluded. Notes on this clone: Its antigen is not known.

CDR3 length: 15 residues. From germline, CDR1 is MNHEY and CDR2 SMNVEV (reference sequence). V was clipped by 4 bases and J by 6 bases, with 16 bases between them. Study results and caveats: Generation probability values for non-shared clonotypes were lower than those for clonotypes shared by all four donors.

The study ran the assay at deep level. Across several immunoSEQ plates, the genomic DNA of each subset was split evenly. The assay was immunoSEQ multiplex PCR, and TCRdb's table has in-frame clones only and misses some. The sample has some 2.1 million clones; about 95% are singletons. This clonotype was obtained from a man aged 18 to 30 in good health. The chain joins TRBV27 to TRBJ2-1; tentatively, D is TRBD2 (7 bases). The sequenced sample was naive CD8+ T cells sorted from blood. CDR3 region: CASSSRERGGNEQFF. CDR3 sequence (DNA): TGTGCCAGCAGTTCACGGGAGAGGGGGGGCAATGAGCAGTTCTTC.